This TCR beta chain appears in the sequencing data of a study of T cells in Graves' hyperthyroidism and ophthalmopathy. About the research overall: Prior to any treatment, at the point of initial diagnosis, peripheral blood was collected.

Patients aged 18 to 65 had newly diagnosed hyperthyroidism of under 2 months' duration. The source of the PBMCs was over 8.5 ml of fresh peripheral blood. CDR1 is LGHNA and CDR2 is YSLEER in the germline V gene. The CDR3 extends over 15 amino acids. This clonotype is a singleton in its sample. One end of the junction is discordant with germline, which a read error may explain. TCR beta CDR3 regions were amplified from RNA. Researchers ran a first-round RT-PCR on the TCR CDR3 using the HTBI primer set. TCRdb recomputed calls from the multiplex PCR reads with MiXCR, one row per CDR3 protein. This table has about 700,000 distinct CDR3 sequences, 14% appearing once.

The sequence came from a woman between 18 and 30 years old with Graves' hyperthyroidism. The source material was blood. The chain uses TRBV4-3 and TRBJ1-4; TRBD1 might be the D (6 bases). The CDR3 sequence is CASSQFGERGEKLLF. The CDR3 DNA sequence: TGCGCCAGCAGCCAATTCGGTGAAAGGGGGGAAAAACTGCTTTTT.